Below, 19 T cell receptor beta chains from the same sample are listed, as sequenced in a study of CD8 T cells in ankylosing spondylitis. TCRdb reanalysed the 5' RACE reads using MiXCR and keeps one entry per CDR3 protein. The repertoire holds under 300,000 distinct CDR3 sequences, with 18% as singletons. Sequenced sample: blood, either unsorted or a sorted T cell fraction (not recorded which). The source is a male donor with ankylosing spondylitis or in good health (not recorded which).

This clonotype was recorded at least ten times. The chain employs TRBV29-1 and TRBJ2-5; D is possibly TRBD2 (6 bases). The CDR3 extends over 13 amino acids. Germline V lookup: CDR1 SQVTM, CDR2 ANQGSEA. V was pared by 7 bases and J by 2 bases, with 14 bases between. CDR3 in DNA: TGCAGCGCCGACCCCGGGGGTCAAGAGACCCAGTACTTC. Protein product: CSADPGGQETQYF. The whole variable domain, remainder taken from reference TRBV29-1 and TRBJ2-5, is SAVISQKPSRDICQRGTSLTIQCQVDSQVTMMFWYRQQPGQSLTLIATANQGSEATYESGFVIDKFPISRPNLTFSTLTVSNMSPEDSSIYLCSADPGGQETQYFGPGTRLLVL.

This clonotype came up many times. The CDR3 DNA follows: TGTGCCAGTAGTTTGGGACGTAACACCGGGGAGCTGTTTTTT. It is translated as CASSLGRNTGELFF. The chain couples TRBV19 to TRBJ2-2; D is tentatively TRBD1 or TRBD2 (5 bases each). The CDR3 length is 14 residues. V shed 5 bases and J shed 2 bases, with 9 bases lying between them. Germline V CDR1 and CDR2: LNHDA, SQIVND (reference sequence).

This clonotype was found many times. This chain uses TRBV5-1 with TRBJ2-7; the D gene is possibly TRBD1 (6 bases). The CDR3 is 12 residues long. Germline assignment: CDR1 SGHRS and CDR2 YFSETQ. Trimming stripped 4 bases from V and 7 bases from J, with 12 bases between. The CDR3 is CASSLEGGEQYF. In DNA, the CDR3 is TGCGCCAGCAGCCTTGAAGGGGGAGAGCAGTACTTC.

The rearrangement links TRBV9 to TRBJ2-1; D is unresolved. CDR1 and CDR2 (germline): SGDLS, YYNGEE. The CDR3 sequence is 14 residues long. The V and J ends lost 1 base and 13 bases respectively, with 18 bases between them. CDR3 region: CASSVMDRPDTQFF. The DNA for the CDR3 is TGTGCCAGCAGCGTAATGGACCGACCAGACACCCAGTTCTTC.

The table lists this clonotype with a few counts. The chain's CDR3 is CSARVGSGRMNEQFF. As DNA, the CDR3 is TGCAGTGCTAGAGTGGGTAGCGGGAGAATGAATGAGCAGTTCTTC. V gene TRBV20-1 combines with J gene TRBJ2-1; 9 bases align to TRBD2. V lost 1 base, J lost 7 bases, and 8 bases stayed unmatched. Germline V gene lookup returns CDR1 DFQATT and CDR2 SNEGSKA (reference sequence). The CDR3 runs 15 residues.

The CDR3 loop reads CASSSPGGGSYNEQFF. The CDR3 region has the DNA TGTGCCAGCAGCTCCCCCGGCGGGGGGTCCTACAATGAGCAGTTCTTC. The V call is TRBV7-9, the J call TRBJ2-1; 8 positions match TRBD2. Germline values: CDR1 SEHNR, CDR2 FQNEAQ (reference sequence). This CDR3 contains 16 residues. Trimming removed 4 bases from V and 1 base from J; junction bases left unmatched: 6.

This chain uses TRBV6-2 or TRBV6-3 with TRBJ2-1, with TRBD2 matching over 10 bases. From germline, CDR1 is MNHEY and CDR2 SVGEGT. V was clipped by 0 bases and J by 4 bases; unmatched bases: 6. This CDR3 has 17 residues. Here the CDR3 DNA reads TGTGCCAGCAGTTACTCTCTGGGGACTAGCGCTTACAATGAGCAGTTCTTC. It is translated as CASSYSLGTSAYNEQFF.

In this sample, this clonotype turned up a few times. The chain has TRBV9 and TRBJ2-1; a weak D match, TRBD1 (5 bases). The V gene's germline CDR1 is SGDLS and CDR2 YYNGEE. The CDR3 totals 12 residues. V was trimmed by 4 bases and J by 5 bases, leaving 7 bases between them. The CDR3 protein is CASSRTNNEQFF. The CDR3 coding sequence is TGTGCCAGCAGCAGGACAAACAATGAGCAGTTCTTC.

This clonotype has just a few counts. The V call is TRBV7-9, the J call TRBJ2-2; D gene unclear. CDR3 length: 15 amino acids. The V end was cut by 7 bases, the J end by 4 bases, with 16 bases between. Looked up from germline, CDR1 is SEHNR and CDR2 is FQNEAQ (reference sequence). This CDR3 reads CASITGNLLTGELFF. CDR3 bases: TGTGCCAGCATAACTGGTAACCTTCTCACCGGGGAGCTGTTTTTT. Full variable domain (outside the CDR3, taken from reference TRBV7-9 and TRBJ2-2): DTGVSQNPRHKITKRGQNVTFRCDPISEHNRLYWYRQTLGQGPEFLTYFQNEAQLEKSRLLSDRFSAERPKGSFSTLEIQRTEQGDSAMYLCASITGNLLTGELFFGEGSRLTVL.

This clonotype was observed a handful of times. J is TRBJ2-3 and V is TRBV12-3 or TRBV12-4; 12 positions match TRBD2. J lost 7 bases, V lost 5 bases, and 10 bases had no gene match. The length of the CDR3 is 16 residues. The CDR3 coding sequence is TGTGCCAGCAGTAACCTAGCGGGAGGGCGTTCATATACGCAGTATTTT. Protein: CASSNLAGGRSYTQYF.

CDR3 bases: TGCGCCAGCAGCTCGGGACGGAGCTACGAGCAGTACTTC. Its translation is CASSSGRSYEQYF. The rearrangement uses TRBV5-1 and TRBJ2-7; D possibly matches TRBD1 or TRBD2 (5 bases each). Trimming pared 3 bases from V and 3 bases from J, leaving 10 bases between. This CDR3 comprises 13 residues. Germline V gene data show CDR1 as SGHRS and CDR2 as YFSETQ.

This clonotype was observed a handful of times. The V and J genes are TRBV7-6 and TRBJ1-5, with D maybe TRBD1 (6 bases). Trimming left V 5 bases short and J 0 bases short, with 14 bases between. CDR1 and CDR2 (germline): SGHVS, FNYEAQ. CDR3 length: 16 residues. CDR3 DNA sequence: TGTGCCAGCAGCACTGGGACACGGAATAGCAATCAGCCCCAGCATTTT. This translates into CASSTGTRNSNQPQHF.

V gene TRBV27 combines with J gene TRBJ2-7, with D perhaps matching TRBD2 (6 bases). V was pared by 5 bases and J by 5 bases, with 7 bases between. Germline V gene data show CDR1 as MNHEY and CDR2 as SMNVEV (reference sequence). The CDR3 loop spans 11 amino acids. The CDR3 reads CASSRGDEQYF. For the CDR3, the DNA is TGTGCCAGCAGTCGCGGGGACGAGCAGTACTTC.

This clonotype was counted many times. V and J are TRBV3-1 and TRBJ1-2; no clear D. V lost 5 bases and J lost 3, with 13 bases in between. There are 14 residues in the CDR3. Germline CDR1 is LGHDT and CDR2 is YNNKEL (reference sequence). The CDR3 DNA sequence: TGTGCCAGCAGCACCCGGGAGGGCTACTATGGCTACACCTTC. Its translation: CASSTREGYYGYTF.

This clonotype has only a few counts. V usage is TRBV27 and J usage is TRBJ2-1; 9 bases agree with TRBD1. CDR3 length equals 13 residues. The J segment lost 8 bases and the V segment lost 4 bases, leaving 3 bases of the junction unmatched. CDR1 and CDR2 from the germline V gene are MNHEY and SMNVEV (reference sequence). In DNA form, the CDR3 reads TGTGCCAGCAGTTGGGACAGGGTGGATGAGCAGTTCTTC. It is translated as CASSWDRVDEQFF.

This clonotype appeared many times. The chain has TRBV9 and TRBJ2-7, with TRBD1 identical over 11 bases. CDR1 is SGDLS and CDR2 is YYNGEE in the germline V gene. V lost 3 bases and J lost 2; bases outside the gene matches: 1. The CDR3 is 14 residues long. The CDR3 DNA is TGTGCCAGCAGCGGGACAGGGGGCGCCTACGAGCAGTACTTC. The encoded protein is CASSGTGGAYEQYF.

The rearrangement uses TRBV5-1 and TRBJ2-7; 15 bases are shared with TRBD2. Germline CDR1 SGHRS, CDR2 YFSETQ. CDR3 length equals 17 residues. V was pared by 4 bases and J by 0 bases, with 5 bases of the junction left unmatched. CDR3 sequence reads: CASSVGLAGGSSYEQYF. The CDR3 DNA sequence: TGCGCCAGCAGCGTGGGACTAGCGGGAGGTAGCTCCTACGAGCAGTACTTC.

This clonotype was seen only a few times. The chain carries TRBV20-1 and TRBJ1-2, with a possible D match to TRBD1 (5 bases). Germline CDR1 is DFQATT and CDR2 is SNEGSKA (reference sequence). The CDR3 has 12 amino acids. V was shortened by 3 bases and J by 3 bases, with 8 bases between the two germline ends. CDR3 in DNA: TGCAGTGCTAGTGGGGACCACTATGGCTACACCTTC. Encoded protein: CSASGDHYGYTF.

The chain recombines TRBV29-1 with TRBJ2-1; the D gene could be TRBD1 or TRBD2 (5 bases each). The CDR3 extends over 15 amino acids. V was clipped by 4 bases and J by 8 bases, with 21 bases between them. Germline V gene sequence: CDR1 SQVTM, CDR2 ANQGSEA. CDR3 coding DNA: TGCAGCGTTGCTGGACTGCCGAATCGGGGCTATGAGCAGTTCTTC. Its protein is CSVAGLPNRGYEQFF.